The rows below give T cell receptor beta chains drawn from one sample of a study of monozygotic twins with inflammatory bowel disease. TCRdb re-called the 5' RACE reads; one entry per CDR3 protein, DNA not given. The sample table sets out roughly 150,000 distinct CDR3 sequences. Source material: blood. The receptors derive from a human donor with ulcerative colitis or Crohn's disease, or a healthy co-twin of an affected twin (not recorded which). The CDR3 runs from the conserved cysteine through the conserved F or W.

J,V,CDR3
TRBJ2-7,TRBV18,CASSPQTGNLYEQYF
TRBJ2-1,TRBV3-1,CASSQGQGARNEQFF
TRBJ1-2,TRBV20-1,CSADREVGGYTF
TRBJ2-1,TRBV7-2,CASREPGGAGGEQFF
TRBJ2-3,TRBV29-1,CSLRTGLPSTDTQYF
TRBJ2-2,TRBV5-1,CASSPGTQNTGELFF
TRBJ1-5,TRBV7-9,CASSRQGAVGNQPQHF
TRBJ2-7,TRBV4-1,CASSQDNRLAGALYEQYF
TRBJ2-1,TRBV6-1,CASLETGAYNEQFF
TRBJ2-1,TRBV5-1,CASSLVGTSGHPGAYNEQFF
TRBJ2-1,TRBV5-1,CASSFRRGEQFF